Below, 23 T cell receptor beta chains from the same sample are listed, as sequenced in a study of blood T cell repertoires in COVID-19. Libraries were prepared by immunoSEQ multiplex PCR; TCRdb keeps only in-frame clonotypes and omits some of them. This sample carries 150,000 to 200,000 clones, approximately 80% of them seen once, and the ten largest clones take approximately 8.4%. The material sequenced was PBMCs or T cells enriched from blood (not recorded which). These receptors came from a woman in her fifties or sixties who had recovered from COVID-19.

The J gene is TRBJ2-1, the V gene TRBV6-4; 7 bases agree with TRBD1. Germline CDR1 is MRHNA and CDR2 is SNTAGT. V lost 6 bases to trimming and J lost 15 bases; unmatched junction nucleotides: 8. The CDR3 has 11 amino acids. The CDR3 loop is CASRGTGDSFF. The CDR3 nucleotides are TGTGCCAGCAGGGGCACAGGGGATTCGTTCTTC.

The gene calls are TRBV5-8 and TRBJ2-3; D is unresolved. The germline V gene encodes CDR1 SGHTS and CDR2 YDEGEE. The CDR3 covers 11 residues. V dropped 7 bases and J dropped 7 bases, with 10 bases sitting between them. The chain's CDR3 is CASAYANTQYF. The DNA for the CDR3 is TGTGCCAGCGCCTACGCAAATACGCAGTATTTT. The whole variable domain, remainder taken from reference TRBV5-8 and TRBJ2-3, is EAGVTQSPTHLIKTRGQQATLRCSPISGHTSVYWYQQALGLGLQFLLWYDEGEERNRGNFPPRFSGRQFPNYSSELNVNALELEDSALYLCASAYANTQYFGPGTRLTVL.

V usage is TRBV6-5 and J usage is TRBJ2-1; 7 bases match TRBD1. The CDR3 covers 13 residues. The germline V gene encodes CDR1 MNHEY and CDR2 SVGAGI. Germline trimming cut 6 bases from V and 4 bases from J; bases unmatched to any gene: 3. CDR3: CASSDRAYNEQFF. CDR3 coding DNA: TGTGCCAGCAGCGACAGGGCGTACAATGAGCAGTTCTTC.

The chain uses TRBV10-2 and TRBJ1-2, with D possibly being TRBD1 (5 bases). CDR1 WSHSY and CDR2 SAAADI come from the germline V gene. The CDR3 totals 14 residues. The ends were cut back, 3 bases at V and 8 bases at J, with 16 bases in the middle. The CDR3 DNA follows: TGCGCCAGCAGTGAAGGGGTCAGGTTGGGAGGCTACACCTTC. Translating it yields CASSEGVRLGGYTF.

The J gene is TRBJ2-6, the V gene TRBV6-2 or TRBV6-3; 8 bases map to TRBD1. Germline trimming cut 4 bases from V and 0 bases from J; bases unmatched to any gene: 5. From germline, CDR1 is MNHEY and CDR2 SVGEGT. This CDR3 has 17 residues. The CDR3 sequence: CASSSGTGRSGANVLTF. The DNA of the CDR3 is TGTGCCAGCAGTTCCGGGACAGGCCGCTCTGGGGCCAACGTCCTGACTTTC.

The V gene is TRBV6-1, the J gene TRBJ2-3, with D tentatively TRBD1 (5 bases). This CDR3 is 14 amino acids long. Between the trimmed V and J ends, which lost 3 bases and 4 bases, there was a span of 11 bases. CDR1 MNHNS and CDR2 SASEGT come from the germline V gene. The CDR3 bases are TGTGCCAGCAGTGAGTTCCCACAGGCAGATACGCAGTATTTT. This encodes CASSEFPQADTQYF.

This chain uses TRBV7-8 with TRBJ1-3, with D hard to call. Germline loops: CDR1 SGHVS, CDR2 FQNEAQ. This CDR3 contains 12 residues. With 5 bases removed from V and 10 bases from J, the gap between germline ends came to 12 bases. The DNA for the CDR3 is TGTGCCAGCAGCCGCGGTCGGAGGACCATATATTTT. This encodes CASSRGRRTIYF.

This chain links TRBV3-1 (or the pseudogene TRBV3-2) with TRBJ1-1, with 7 bases identical to TRBD1. The CDR3 length is 19 residues. Germline V gene data show CDR1 as LGHDT and CDR2 as YNNKEL (reference sequence). V shed 3 bases, J shed 3 bases, and the junction held 19 bases outside the gene matches. CDR3 DNA sequence: TGTGCCAGCAGCCAGAATTCCCTCGTGGCAGGGGGTAGGGACACTGAAGCTTTCTTT. Protein: CASSQNSLVAGGRDTEAFF.

V gene TRBV18 combines with J gene TRBJ2-1, with D perhaps matching TRBD1 (5 bases). The germline CDR1 and CDR2 sequences are KGHSH and LQKENI. The germline V and J ends were trimmed by 6 bases and 8 bases, with 8 bases remaining between them. This CDR3 has 11 amino acids. The CDR3 sequence: CASSTGDEQFF. CDR3 in DNA: TGTGCCAGCTCTACAGGCGATGAGCAGTTCTTC.

This chain uses TRBV4-2 with TRBJ1-5; TRBD1 matches 7 bases. Unmatched junction bases numbered 10, after V lost 8 bases and J lost 3 bases. CDR1 is LGHNA, CDR2 YNFKEQ, per germline. The CDR3 loop spans 15 amino acids. The chain's CDR3 is CASDDGDRPNQPQHF. The CDR3 DNA is TGTGCCAGCGATGACGGGGACAGACCCAATCAGCCCCAGCATTTT.

The chain carries TRBV5-6 and TRBJ2-5; maybe TRBD2 (6 bases). V was cut by 3 bases and J by 5 bases, with 17 bases left in between. The germline gives CDR1 SGHDT, CDR2 YYEEEE. The CDR3 length is 15 residues. The CDR3 DNA sequence: TGTGCCAGCAGCTGGCGACTAGAGGGTGGGGAGACCCAGTACTTC. Amino acids: CASSWRLEGGETQYF.

The chain couples TRBV7-3 to TRBJ1-1, with D unclear. Germline V gene data show CDR1 as SGHTA and CDR2 as FQGTGA. V was pared by 2 bases and J by 0 bases, with 7 bases between. The CDR3 runs to 14 residues. The chain's CDR3 is CASSLSPLNTEAFF. CDR3 sequence (DNA): TGTGCCAGCAGCTTATCCCCCTTGAACACTGAAGCTTTCTTT. Combining the CDR3 with reference TRBV7-3 and TRBJ1-1 gives the whole variable domain GAGVSQTPSNKVTEKGKYVELRCDPISGHTALYWYRQSLGQGPEFLIYFQGTGAADDSGLPNDRFFAVRPEGSVSTLKIQRTERGDSAVYLCASSLSPLNTEAFFGQGTRLTVV.

V and J are TRBV7-2 and TRBJ2-7; 9 bases agree with TRBD2. This CDR3 has 15 amino acids. Germline trimming cut 0 bases from V and 8 bases from J; bases unmatched to any gene: 8. Per the germline V gene, CDR1 is SGHTA and CDR2 is FQGNSA. The DNA of the CDR3 is TGTGCCAGCAGCTTAGCGGTCTCTAGCGGGACTAAGCAGTACTTC. It translates to CASSLAVSSGTKQYF. Looking up the rest from reference TRBV7-2 and TRBJ2-7 gives the full variable domain: GAGVSQSPSNKVTEKGKDVELRCDPISGHTALYWYRQSLGQGLEFLIYFQGNSAPDKSGLPSDRFSAERTGGSVSTLTIQRTQQEDSAVYLCASSLAVSSGTKQYFGPGTRLTVT.

The CDR3 here is CASSQDKRNTDTQYF. CDR3 coding DNA: TGCGCCAGCAGCCAAGATAAGAGGAACACAGATACGCAGTATTTT. The genes are TRBV4-3 and TRBJ2-3, with unresolved D. There are 15 residues in the CDR3. Trimming left V 0 bases short and J 2 bases short, with 9 bases between. Per germline, CDR1 LGHNA and CDR2 YSLEER.

This chain joins TRBV27 and TRBJ2-1; D gene uncertain. The CDR3 has 15 residues. CDR1 MNHEY and CDR2 SMNVEV come from the germline V gene (reference sequence). V lost 4 bases and J lost 8, with 18 bases in between. CDR3 nucleotides: TGTGCCAGCAGTTCCCGACCCCAACGGAGATATGAGCAGTTCTTC. This codes for CASSSRPQRRYEQFF.

The chain combines TRBV7-2 with TRBJ2-5; D possibly corresponds to TRBD2 (6 bases). Trimming removed 0 bases from V and 5 bases from J, with 13 bases in between. The CDR3 has 15 amino acids. Germline CDR1 and CDR2: SGHTA and FQGNSA. The CDR3, as DNA: TGTGCCAGCAGCTTAGCGCCGGGGGTCGGGGAGACCCAGTACTTC. This codes for CASSLAPGVGETQYF. The full variable domain, rest sourced from reference TRBV7-2 and TRBJ2-5, is GAGVSQSPSNKVTEKGKDVELRCDPISGHTALYWYRQSLGQGLEFLIYFQGNSAPDKSGLPSDRFSAERTGGSVSTLTIQRTQQEDSAVYLCASSLAPGVGETQYFGPGTRLLVL.

The chain is built from TRBV28 and TRBJ2-7; the match to TRBD2 covers 12 bases. The germline gives CDR1 MDHEN, CDR2 SYDVKM. V shed 3 bases, J shed 3 bases, and the junction held 3 bases outside the gene matches. There are 15 residues in the CDR3. CDR3 region: CASSLASGRVYEQYF. CDR3 in DNA: TGTGCCAGCAGTTTGGCTAGCGGGAGGGTCTACGAGCAGTACTTC.

The V and J genes are TRBV28 and TRBJ1-4, with 7 positions matching TRBD1. CDR1 and CDR2 from the germline V gene are MDHEN and SYDVKM. The CDR3 contains 16 residues. J lost 0 bases, V lost 3 bases, and 4 bases had no gene match. The CDR3 nucleotides read TGTGCCAGCAGTTTTCGCCAGGGGGCAACTAATGAAAAACTGTTTTTT. It encodes CASSFRQGATNEKLFF.

Remarks on this clone: The junction and the germline gene differ at one end; a read error may be behind it. CDR3 protein: CASSLGGTTPTLVF. CDR3 nucleotides: TGTGCCAGCAGCTTAGGGGGGACTACCCCTACCCTAGTATTC. V is TRBV7-2 and J is TRBJ2-7; 7 bases fit TRBD2. Germline loops: CDR1 SGHTA, CDR2 FQGNSA. The CDR3 is 14 residues long.

The rearrangement links TRBV4-3 to TRBJ2-3; 8 bases agree with TRBD2. CDR3 length equals 17 residues. The J segment lost 8 bases and the V segment lost 1 base, leaving 14 bases of the junction unmatched. The germline CDR1 and CDR2 sequences are LGHNA and YSLEER. The CDR3 here is CASSQGQGLGYPGTQYF. For the CDR3, the DNA is TGCGCCAGCAGCCAAGGTCAGGGACTAGGGTATCCGGGTACGCAGTATTTT.

The chain is built from TRBV25-1 and TRBJ1-2; tentative D call: TRBD1 (5 bases). The V end lost 3 bases, the J end lost 8 bases, and 25 bases lay between the germline ends. The CDR3 covers 17 residues. The germline V gene has CDR1 MGHDK and CDR2 SYGVNS. The CDR3 coding sequence is TGTGCCAGCAGTGATGCTTCGACAGCCACGTTTCTCGGGGGCTACACCTTC. Translating it yields CASSDASTATFLGGYTF.

This clone was recorded only once. The chain has TRBV9 and TRBJ1-2; 7 bases are shared with TRBD1. Trimming at V came to 4 bases and at J to 5 bases, leaving 11 bases not matched to a gene. CDR3 size: 15 residues. CDR1 and CDR2 (germline): SGDLS, YYNGEE. Here the CDR3 reads CASSSADRVVYGYTF. CDR3 DNA sequence: TGTGCCAGCAGCTCCGCCGACAGGGTTGTTTATGGCTACACCTTC.

The chain joins TRBV19 to TRBJ1-5, with 8 bases lining up with TRBD1. Germline assignment: CDR1 LNHDA and CDR2 SQIVND (reference sequence). The CDR3 covers 15 residues. Unmatched junction bases numbered 6, after V lost 5 bases and J lost 3 bases. CDR3 sequence (DNA): TGTGCCAGTAGTCCGAGACAGGGGTTCAATCAGCCCCAGCATTTT. Translation: CASSPRQGFNQPQHF. The complete variable domain, with remaining parts taken from reference TRBV19 and TRBJ1-5, reads DGGITQSPKYLFRKEGQNVTLSCEQNLNHDAMYWYRQDPGQGLRLIYYSQIVNDFQKGDIAEGYSVSREKKESFPLTVTSAQKNPTAFYLCASSPRQGFNQPQHFGDGTRLSIL.